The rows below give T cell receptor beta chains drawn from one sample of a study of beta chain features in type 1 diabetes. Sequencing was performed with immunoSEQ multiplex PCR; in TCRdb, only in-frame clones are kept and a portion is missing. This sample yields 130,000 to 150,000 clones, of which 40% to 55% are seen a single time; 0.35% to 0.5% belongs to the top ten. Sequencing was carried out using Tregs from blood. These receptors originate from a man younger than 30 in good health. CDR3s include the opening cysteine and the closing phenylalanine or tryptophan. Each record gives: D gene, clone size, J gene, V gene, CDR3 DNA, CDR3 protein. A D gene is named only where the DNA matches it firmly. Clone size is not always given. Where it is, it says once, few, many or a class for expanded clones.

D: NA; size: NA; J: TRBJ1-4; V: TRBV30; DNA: TGTGCCTGGAGTCAGGATTTGTTCATTGCTAATGAAAAACTGTTTTTT; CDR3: CAWSQDLFIANEKLFF
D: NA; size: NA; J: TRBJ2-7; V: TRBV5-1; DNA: TGCGCCAGCAGCAAGCAGGGCTACGAGCAGTACTTC; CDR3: CASSKQGYEQYF
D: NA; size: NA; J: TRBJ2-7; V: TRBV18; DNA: TGTGCCAGCTCACCCTCGTCAGGAAACGAGCAGTACTTC; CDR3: CASSPSSGNEQYF
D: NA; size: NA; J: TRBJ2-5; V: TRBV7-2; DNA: TGTGCCAGCAGCCTTACATCCCCACCAGGAGAGACCCAGTACTTC; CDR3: CASSLTSPPGETQYF
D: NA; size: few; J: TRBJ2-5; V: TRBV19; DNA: TGTGCCAGTAGTATCTTGGGCAACCAAGAGACCCAGTACTTC; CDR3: CASSILGNQETQYF
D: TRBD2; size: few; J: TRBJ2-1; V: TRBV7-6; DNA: TGTGCCAGCATCCTAACCCCCCTGAGCGGGAGCGGACGGGGGAATGAGCAGTTCTTC; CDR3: CASILTPLSGSGRGNEQFF
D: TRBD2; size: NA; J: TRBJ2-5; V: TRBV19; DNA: TGTGCCAGTAGTGGGTCCGGGACTAGCGGTTCCCTTACCCAGTACTTC; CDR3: CASSGSGTSGSLTQYF
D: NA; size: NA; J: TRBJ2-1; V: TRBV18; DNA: TGTGCCAGCTCACCACCTTACCGAGGGGGGGGCCGGCTCCACGATGAGCAGTTCTTC; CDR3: CASSPPYRGGGRLHDEQFF
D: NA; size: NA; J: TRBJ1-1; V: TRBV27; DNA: TGTGCCAGCAGTTTTGATTCGAGGTTTTGGGCTTTCTTT; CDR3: CASSFDSRFWAFF
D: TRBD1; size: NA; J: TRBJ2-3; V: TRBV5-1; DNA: TGCGCCAGCAGCACCCCGGGACAGGGAGGCGCGGATACGCAGTATTTT; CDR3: CASSTPGQGGADTQYF
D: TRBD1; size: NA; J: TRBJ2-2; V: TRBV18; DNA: TGTGCCAGCTCGCCTGCAGGGGGGAACACCGGGGAGCTGTTTTTT; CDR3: CASSPAGGNTGELFF
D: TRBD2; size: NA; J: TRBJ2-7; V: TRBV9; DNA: TGTGCCAGCAGCGTAGGCGGAGCGGGGTACGAGCAGTACTTC; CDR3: CASSVGGAGYEQYF
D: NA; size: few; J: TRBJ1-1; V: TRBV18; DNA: TGTGCCAGCTCACCGGGCAGGAATGAAGCTTTCTTT; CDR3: CASSPGRNEAFF
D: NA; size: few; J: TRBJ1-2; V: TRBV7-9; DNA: TGTGCCAGCGGTGACTCCTATGGCTACACCTTC; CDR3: CASGDSYGYTF
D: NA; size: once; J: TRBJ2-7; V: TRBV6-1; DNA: TGTGCAGAGGGGGTTCACTACGAGCAGTACTTC; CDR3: CAEGVHYEQYF
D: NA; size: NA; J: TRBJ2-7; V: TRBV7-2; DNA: TGTGCCAGCAGCTTAGGCTCGGCGGGTATACACTACGAGCAGTACTTC; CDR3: CASSLGSAGIHYEQYF
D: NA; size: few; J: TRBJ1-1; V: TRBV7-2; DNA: TGTGCCAGCAGCTTGACAGCGAACACTGAAGCTTTCTTT; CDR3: CASSLTANTEAFF
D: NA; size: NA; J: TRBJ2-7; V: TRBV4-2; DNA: TGTGCCAGCAGCCCAGGACAGTCCTACGAGCAGTACTTC; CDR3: CASSPGQSYEQYF
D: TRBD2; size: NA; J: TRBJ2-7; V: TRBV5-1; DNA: TGCGCCAGCAGCGTGACAGCGGGGAGCTCCTACGAGCAGTACTTC; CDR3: CASSVTAGSSYEQYF
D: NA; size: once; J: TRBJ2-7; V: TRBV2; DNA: TGTGCCAGCAGTTATTACGAGCAGTACTTC; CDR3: CASSYYEQYF
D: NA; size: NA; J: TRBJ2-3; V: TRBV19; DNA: TGTGCCAGTAGTATAGTTGGGCACACAGATACGCAGTATTTT; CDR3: CASSIVGHTDTQYF
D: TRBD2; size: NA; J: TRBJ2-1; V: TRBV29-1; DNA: TGCAGCGTCATCCCCGGGACTAGCGGGTACAATGAGCAGTTCTTC; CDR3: CSVIPGTSGYNEQFF
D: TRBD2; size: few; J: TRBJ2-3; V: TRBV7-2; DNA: TGTGCCAGCAGCTTCGATGGCCTTTGGGGGGGGATCACAGATACGCAGTATTTT; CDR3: CASSFDGLWGGITDTQYF
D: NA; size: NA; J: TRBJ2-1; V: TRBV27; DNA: TGTGCCAGCAGGGCCGGACTTATCGGCAATGAGCAGTTCTTC; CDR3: CASRAGLIGNEQFF
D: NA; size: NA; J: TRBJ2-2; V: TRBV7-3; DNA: TGTGCCAGCAGCTTACACAGGGACACCGGGGAGCTGTTTTTT; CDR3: CASSLHRDTGELFF
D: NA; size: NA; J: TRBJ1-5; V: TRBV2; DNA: TGTGCCAGCAGGAACGGGCTGGGGGCGAATCAGCCCCAGCATTTT; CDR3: CASRNGLGANQPQHF
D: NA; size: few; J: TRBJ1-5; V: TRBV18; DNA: TGTGCCAGCTCAGCGAGCAATCAGCCCCAGCATTTT; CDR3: CASSASNQPQHF
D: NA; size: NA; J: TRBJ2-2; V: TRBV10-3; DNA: TGTGCCATCAGTGATGCAGGGAAGAACACCGGGGAGCTGTTTTTT; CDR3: CAISDAGKNTGELFF
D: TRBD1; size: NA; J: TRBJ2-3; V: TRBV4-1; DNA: TGCGCCAGCAGCGCACAGGGGGCAGGGGATACGCAGTATTTT; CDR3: CASSAQGAGDTQYF
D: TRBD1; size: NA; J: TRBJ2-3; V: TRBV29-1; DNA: TGCAGCGCCGAAAAGGGGGCGGGTACAGATACGCAGTATTTT; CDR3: CSAEKGAGTDTQYF
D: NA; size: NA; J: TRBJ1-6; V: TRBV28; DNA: TGTGCCAGCACCCCGGGAGGGGCCCAGGTCGAGAATTCACCCCTCCACTTT; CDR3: CASTPGGAQVENSPLHF
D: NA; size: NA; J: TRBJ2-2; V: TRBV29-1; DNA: TGCAGCGTGGGACTTAACCCCGGGGAGCTGTTTTTT; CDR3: CSVGLNPGELFF
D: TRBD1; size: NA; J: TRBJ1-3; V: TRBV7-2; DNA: TGTGCCAGCAGCTCCGACAGGGTCGGAATTCGGAACACCATATATTTT; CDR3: CASSSDRVGIRNTIYF